Each of the 12 T cell receptor beta chains below was sequenced from the same sample in a study of T cells in narcolepsy. This table comes from immunoSEQ multiplex PCR, and its TCRdb copy is limited to in-frame clones, with some not included. The sample holds 15,000 to 20,000 clones, 85% to 90% seen once. The sample consisted of memory (CD45RA-) CD4+ T cells from blood. These receptors were obtained from a human donor in good health.

The J gene is TRBJ2-3, the V gene TRBV30; D is unclear. Trimming cost V 5 bases and J 3 bases, with 15 bases left between them. Germline V lookup: CDR1 GTSNPN, CDR2 SVGIG (reference sequence). The length of the CDR3 is 14 residues. The CDR3 region has the DNA TGTGCCTGGGGGCTAGTTGTGGGGACAGATACGCAGTATTTT. Amino acids: CAWGLVVGTDTQYF. Full variable domain (rest looked up from reference TRBV30 and TRBJ2-3): SQTIHQWPATLVQPVGSPLSLECTVEGTSNPNLYWYRQAAGRGLQLLFYSVGIGQISSEVPQNLSASRPQDRQFILSSKKLLLSDSGFYLCAWGLVVGTDTQYFGPGTRLTVL.

As DNA, the CDR3 is TGTGCCAGCTCACCCGGTGACAGGTACACTGAAGCTTTCTTT. Translating gives CASSPGDRYTEAFF. The chain couples TRBV18 to TRBJ1-1, with D perhaps TRBD1 (6 bases). V was cut by 3 bases and J by 3 bases, with 11 bases left in between. The CDR3 has 14 residues. Germline-derived CDR1 and CDR2 are KGHSH and LQKENI.

The chain recombines TRBV27 with TRBJ2-7; no firm D call. Trimming stripped 2 bases from V and 2 bases from J, with 13 bases between. The CDR3 length is 15 residues. The germline CDR1 and CDR2 sequences are MNHEY and SMNVEV (reference sequence). The CDR3 sequence: CASSLRASSTYEQYF. The CDR3 DNA sequence: TGTGCCAGCAGTTTACGTGCGAGTTCAACCTACGAGCAGTACTTC.

The chain uses TRBV10-3 and TRBJ2-1; 9 nucleotides line up with TRBD1. This CDR3 is built from 14 residues. The V segment lost 6 bases and the J segment 4 bases; nucleotides outside the gene matches: 4. Germline loops: CDR1 ENHRY, CDR2 SYGVKD. The CDR3 DNA reads as TGTGCCATCAGCTGGGACAGGGATTACAATGAGCAGTTCTTC. Translating gives CAISWDRDYNEQFF.

This sequence joins TRBV5-6 and TRBJ1-4; 8 bases map to TRBD1. Germline V gene lookup returns CDR1 SGHDT and CDR2 YYEEEE. V was pared by 4 bases and J by 2 bases, with 7 bases of the junction left unmatched. This CDR3 contains 16 residues. CDR3 sequence reads: CASSGGTGLTNEKLFF. Here the CDR3 DNA reads TGTGCCAGCAGCGGCGGGACAGGTCTTACTAATGAAAAACTGTTTTTT.

This chain joins TRBV7-9 and TRBJ2-5, with D possibly TRBD2 on 5 matching bases. Germline V gene data show CDR1 as SEHNR and CDR2 as FQNEAQ (reference sequence). There are 15 residues in the CDR3. The ends were cut back, 2 bases at V and 0 bases at J, with 10 bases in the middle. The CDR3 DNA is TGTGCCAGCAGCTTATTAGGGAGCCACCAAGAGACCCAGTACTTC. Translating gives CASSLLGSHQETQYF.

The chain recombines TRBV25-1 with TRBJ1-1, with D perhaps TRBD1 (6 bases). The germline V gene has CDR1 MGHDK and CDR2 SYGVNS. Trimming shortened V by 1 base and J by 1 base, and 10 bases separated the two germline ends. CDR3 length: 15 amino acids. CDR3 in DNA: TGTGCCAGCAGTGAATGGGGCAGGGGGAACACTGAAGCTTTCTTT. This translates into CASSEWGRGNTEAFF.

The chain carries TRBV18 and TRBJ2-7; no clear D gene. The CDR3 consists of 14 residues. Germline CDR1 and CDR2: KGHSH and LQKENI. V was clipped by 3 bases and J by 4 bases, with 13 bases between them. The CDR3 spells CASSPRHDTYEQYF. Written as DNA, the CDR3 is TGTGCCAGCTCACCCCGACACGATACGTACGAGCAGTACTTC.

To note about this clone: The junction and the germline gene differ at one end; a read error may be behind it. The chain links TRBV9 to TRBJ1-6; 11 nucleotides agree with TRBD1. The CDR3 runs to 16 residues. Germline CDR1 reads SGDLS; CDR2 reads YYNGEE. The CDR3, as DNA: TGTGCCAGAAGCGTAATCCGGGACAGGGGGAATTCACCCCTCCACTTT. It translates to CARSVIRDRGNSPLHF.

This clone was recorded once. J is TRBJ2-7 and V is TRBV18; D gene unclear. In germline, CDR1 is KGHSH, CDR2 LQKENI. Trimming stripped 2 bases from V and 1 base from J, with 3 bases between. This CDR3 comprises 12 residues. In nucleotides, the CDR3 is TGTGCCAGCTCACCAGAGTCCTACGAGCAGTACTTC. Translating it yields CASSPESYEQYF.

V and J are TRBV11-2 and TRBJ2-2; D might be TRBD1 (5 bases). In germline, CDR1 is SGHAT, CDR2 FQNNGV. The CDR3 totals 17 residues. V was clipped by 6 bases and J by 0 bases, with 17 bases between them. CDR3 DNA: TGTGCCAGCAGGCGAAGTAGGCCAGGGCCGAACACCGGGGAGCTGTTTTTT. It specifies CASRRSRPGPNTGELFF. Looking up the rest from reference TRBV11-2 and TRBJ2-2 gives the full variable domain: EAGVAQSPRYKIIEKRQSVAFWCNPISGHATLYWYQQILGQGPKLLIQFQNNGVVDDSQLPKDRFSAERLKGVDSTLKIQPAKLEDSAVYLCASRRSRPGPNTGELFFGEGSRLTVL.

The V and J genes are TRBV5-6 and TRBJ2-7; D gene ambiguous. The CDR3 covers 16 residues. The germline V gene has CDR1 SGHDT and CDR2 YYEEEE. Deletions cut 2 bases from V and 5 bases from J, with 20 bases between. CDR3 protein: CASSFLQLVGGDEQYF. CDR3 DNA: TGTGCCAGCAGCTTCCTACAACTCGTAGGTGGCGACGAGCAGTACTTC.